The 14 T cell receptor beta chains below come from one sample, sequenced in a study of blood T cell repertoires in COVID-19. Sequencing was performed with immunoSEQ multiplex PCR; in TCRdb, only in-frame clones are kept and a portion is missing. The table includes more than 55,000 clones, 70% to 90% detected once. The sample taken for sequencing was peripheral blood. All receptors derive from a woman aged 65 to 85 with acute or convalescent COVID-19.

This chain connects TRBV2 to TRBJ1-6, with D possibly being TRBD1 (5 bases). V was cut by 8 bases and J by 13 bases, with 15 bases left in between. The CDR3 spans 12 residues. CDR1 and CDR2 from the germline V gene are SNHLY and FYNNEI. The CDR3 loop is CASGGEVGPLHF. CDR3 nucleotides: TGTGCCAGCGGAGGGGAGGTGGGTCCCCTCCACTTT.

This chain connects TRBV5-4 to TRBJ2-2; 10 nucleotides line up with TRBD1. This CDR3 is built from 16 residues. Germline V gene data show CDR1 as SGHNT and CDR2 as YYREEE (reference sequence). The V and J ends lost 2 bases and 2 bases, in that order; junction bases with no gene match: 3. This CDR3 is CASSFRTGGNTGELFF. The CDR3 DNA reads TGTGCCAGCAGCTTCAGGACAGGGGGAAACACCGGGGAGCTGTTTTTT.

This rearrangement joins TRBV28 to TRBJ2-7; a possible D gene is TRBD2 (6 bases). Per the germline V gene, CDR1 is MDHEN and CDR2 is SYDVKM. The CDR3 is 15 amino acids. The V end was cut by 6 bases, the J end by 6 bases, with 21 bases between. CDR3 loop: CASSDILAKGAEQYF. The DNA of the CDR3 is TGTGCCAGCAGCGATATCCTAGCGAAAGGAGCCGAGCAGTACTTC.

The V call is TRBV2, the J call TRBJ2-1, with 9 bases aligning to TRBD1. Germline trimming cut 7 bases from V and 8 bases from J; bases unmatched to any gene: 6. The CDR3 sequence is 13 residues long. CDR1 is SNHLY, CDR2 FYNNEI, per germline. The CDR3 region is CASIRDRDYEQFF. The CDR3 DNA sequence: TGTGCCAGCATTAGGGACAGGGACTATGAGCAGTTCTTC.

The CDR3 DNA reads TGTGCTAGTGGGAACAGCAAAGATGGCAATCAGCCCCAGCATTTT. This sequence encodes CASGNSKDGNQPQHF. The rearrangement links TRBV12-5 to TRBJ1-5; no clear D gene. V was clipped by 6 bases and J by 2 bases, with 14 bases between them. The germline gives CDR1 LGHNT, CDR2 FRNRAP. The CDR3 has 15 amino acids.

The CDR3 DNA reads TGTGCCAGCAGCCCTGAGGGGGAGGGGTACACTGAAGCTTTCTTT. This codes for CASSPEGEGYTEAFF. The genes are TRBV9 and TRBJ1-1; a possible D gene is TRBD1 (6 bases). CDR3 length: 15 residues. Germline assignment: CDR1 SGDLS and CDR2 YYNGEE. V was pared by 4 bases and J by 3 bases, with 16 bases between.

This rearrangement joins TRBV9 to TRBJ1-6; 7 bases align to TRBD1. The germline V gene encodes CDR1 SGDLS and CDR2 YYNGEE. V dropped 3 bases and J dropped 10; count of bases not matched to a gene: 7. The CDR3 is 14 residues long. The CDR3 reads CASSATGTKSPLHF. As DNA, the CDR3 is TGTGCCAGCAGCGCGACAGGGACGAAGTCACCCCTCCACTTT.

This clone occurred once. The chain carries TRBV29-1 and TRBJ2-1, with 16 bases aligning to TRBD2. The ends lost 5 bases at V and 7 bases at J; junction bases unmatched: 8. The CDR3 is made up of 16 amino acids. CDR1 and CDR2 from the germline V gene are SQVTM and ANQGSEA. The chain's CDR3 is CSVRDRGLAGGNEQFF. CDR3 DNA sequence: TGCAGCGTTAGGGATAGGGGACTAGCGGGAGGGAATGAGCAGTTCTTC.

Note on this clone: One junction end does not reproduce the germline sequence, and a read error may be involved. The CDR3 region has the DNA TGTGCTAGCAGCTTAGGGGGCCCGAGCTCCTACAATGAGCAGTTCTTC. It yields the protein CASSLGGPSSYNEQFF. V gene TRBV7-7 combines with J gene TRBJ2-1; 7 positions agree with TRBD1. The germline V gene has CDR1 SSHAT and CDR2 FNYEAQ (reference sequence). The CDR3 extends over 16 amino acids.

On this clone itself: Other DNA sequences in this specimen translate into the identical CDR3. This chain links TRBV18 with TRBJ1-1; TRBD1 matches 8 bases. This CDR3 comprises 14 residues. Germline values: CDR1 KGHSH, CDR2 LQKENI. With V trimmed by 2 bases and J by 2 bases, 1 base remained unmatched. The CDR3 reads CASSPTGGNTEAFF. CDR3 coding DNA: TGTGCCAGCTCACCAACAGGGGGAAACACTGAAGCTTTCTTT.

J is TRBJ1-4 and V is TRBV28, with TRBD1 matching over 8 bases. This CDR3 has 13 amino acids. V dropped 10 bases and J dropped 7; count of bases not matched to a gene: 8. The germline CDR1 and CDR2 sequences are MDHEN and SYDVKM. CDR3 coding DNA: TGTGCCATCCCCGGACAGGGAGGTGAAAAACTGTTTTTT. Translated, it gives CAIPGQGGEKLFF.

The chain has TRBV7-2 and TRBJ2-7, with D hard to call. Germline V lookup: CDR1 SGHTA, CDR2 FQGNSA. The germline V and J ends were trimmed by 5 bases and 2 bases, with 4 bases remaining between them. This CDR3 has 11 residues. CDR3 protein: CASSPTYEQYF. The CDR3 nucleotides read TGTGCCAGCAGCCCTACCTACGAGCAGTACTTC.

The rearrangement uses TRBV3-1 (or the pseudogene TRBV3-2) and TRBJ1-6; unclear D gene. From germline, CDR1 is LGHDT and CDR2 YNNKEL (reference sequence). Trimming left V 4 bases short and J 10 bases short, with 14 bases between. This CDR3 is built from 14 residues. The CDR3 reads CASSLTDSGSPLHF. The CDR3 DNA reads as TGTGCCAGCAGCCTTACAGACTCGGGGTCACCCCTCCACTTT.

This chain joins TRBV2 and TRBJ1-6, with 7 positions matching TRBD1. Per the germline V gene, CDR1 is SNHLY and CDR2 is FYNNEI. V lost 5 bases, J lost 6 bases, and 4 bases stayed unmatched. There are 14 residues in the CDR3. The CDR3 reads CASSTGTANSPLHF. CDR3 in DNA: TGTGCCAGCAGTACCGGGACAGCTAATTCACCCCTCCACTTT. The full variable domain, with the rest looked up from reference TRBV2 and TRBJ1-6, is EPEVTQTPSHQVTQMGQEVILRCVPISNHLYFYWYRQILGQKVEFLVSFYNNEISEKSEIFDDQFSVERPDGSNFTLKIRSTKLEDSAMYFCASSTGTANSPLHFGNGTRLTVT.